The rows below give T cell receptor beta chains drawn from one sample of a study of T cell responses to AZD1222 COVID-19 vaccine. Assay used: immunoSEQ multiplex PCR; TCRdb lists only in-frame clones, some missing. In the table there are roughly 110,000 clones, about nine tenths of which are singletons. Sample: peripheral blood, taken 28 days after the second AZD1222 dose. These receptors originate from an adult who received the AZD1222 COVID-19 vaccine. Each CDR3 is given without its conserved first and last residue.

>TRBJ1-5|TRBV28
ASFRQGNQPQH
>TRBJ1-1|TRBV19
ASSRWDSVNTEAF
>TRBJ2-1|TRBV19
ASSSLASQYNEQF
>TRBJ1-6|TRBV5-1
ASSLGRGSPLH
>TRBJ2-7|TRBV4-1
ASSQLPRVEQY
>TRBJ2-2|TRBV24-1
ATSDSRVTDTGELF
>TRBJ1-1|TRBV29-1
SAVKTRGRSRATEAF
>TRBJ2-2|TRBV3-1/TRBV3-2
ASSYRGGGPAGELF
>TRBJ2-7|TRBV9
ASSVGPGQSYEQY
>TRBJ2-1|TRBV14
ASSLGSGVYNEQF
>TRBJ1-5|TRBV29-1
SVGQGLNQPQH
>TRBJ2-3|TRBV19
ASSIGRQDTDTQY
>TRBJ2-3|TRBV6-6
ASSWARSTDTQY
>TRBJ1-2|TRBV13
ASSSRTGGAGGYT
>TRBJ2-2|TRBV3-1/TRBV3-2
ASSPRGGNGELF
>TRBJ1-1|TRBV2
ASLAQGETEAF